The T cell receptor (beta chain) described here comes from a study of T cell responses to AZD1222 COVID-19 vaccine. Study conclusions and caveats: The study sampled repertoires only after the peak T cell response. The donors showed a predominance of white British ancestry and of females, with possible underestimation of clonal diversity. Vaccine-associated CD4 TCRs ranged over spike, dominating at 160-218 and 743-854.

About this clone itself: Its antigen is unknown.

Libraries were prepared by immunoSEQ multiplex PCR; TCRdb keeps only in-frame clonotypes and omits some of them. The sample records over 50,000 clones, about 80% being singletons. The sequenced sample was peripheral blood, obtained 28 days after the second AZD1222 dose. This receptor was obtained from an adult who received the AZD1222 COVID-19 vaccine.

In nucleotides, the CDR3 is TGTGCCAGTAGTGCCGGGGGAGCAAACACCGGGGAGCTGTTTTTT. Translation: CASSAGGANTGELFF. The chain has TRBV19 and TRBJ2-2; the D gene is possibly TRBD2 (6 bases). The CDR3 is made up of 15 amino acids. Germline lookup yields CDR1 LNHDA and CDR2 SQIVND (reference sequence). Trimming took 5 bases from V and 2 from J, leaving 12 bases between them.